The sequence of this T cell receptor beta chain was determined in a study of blood T cell repertoires in COVID-19. On the study more broadly: From T cells, B-cell-depleted T cells, or PBMCs came the material, which was cDNA or gDNA.

Only a few counts were recorded for this clone. The CDR3 is 13 amino acids. V gave up 7 bases and J gave up 7 bases; unmatched junction bases: 4. The germline V gene encodes CDR1 MDHEN and CDR2 SYDVKM. Under the authors' procedure: Nucleated cell counts were estimated from reference gene primer amplification. Sequenced by immunoSEQ multiplex PCR; TCRdb stores in-frame clones only, minus some. V and J calls and clone size are given by that table; D and trimming were obtained from the DNA. The sample includes around 76,000 clones, about four fifths seen only once; the top ten take 0.83%. The chain is built from TRBV28 and TRBJ2-4; 10 bases match TRBD1. The source of this sequence is a woman in her seventies with acute or convalescent COVID-19. Sample: peripheral blood. The CDR3 DNA reads as TGTGCCAGCATGGACAGGGGGATGAACATTCAGTACTTC. Translation gives CASMDRGMNIQYF.